This TCR beta chain was sequenced in a study of T cell responses to AZD1222 COVID-19 vaccine. Points from the study as a whole: Once two AZD1222 doses were given, Spike-specific TCR breadth and depth went up.

Looked up from germline, CDR1 is LNHDA and CDR2 is SQIVND (reference sequence). Trimming shortened V by 1 base and J by 4 bases, and 10 bases separated the two germline ends. CDR3 length: 15 amino acids. The method was immunoSEQ multiplex PCR; TCRdb's version includes in-frame clones alone and lacks a portion of them. The table has some 80,000 clones, 88% seen once; the top ten hold more than 8.5%. Worth noting for this clone: Its target is not known.

The input for sequencing was peripheral blood, taken 28 days after the second dose of the MenACWY control vaccine. The clonotype was recovered from an adult who received the MenACWY meningococcal vaccine as a control. This chain joins TRBV19 and TRBJ2-2, with D unclear. The CDR3 is CASSIVASSTGELFF. The CDR3 DNA reads as TGTGCCAGTAGTATAGTAGCCAGTAGCACCGGGGAGCTGTTTTTT.